The 28 T cell receptor beta chains given below trace back to one sample, sequenced in a study of cytomegalovirus exposure and HLA in healthy donors. Both 60 Vbeta primers and 13 Jbeta primers went into the PCR. Sequencing used immunoSEQ multiplex PCR; TCRdb keeps in-frame clones, though not all of them. The sample has tens of thousands of clones. The source material was PBMCs. All receptors derive from a woman aged 40 to 50 in good health and CMV-seropositive.

The chain recombines TRBV10-3 with TRBJ1-1, with 9 bases that match TRBD1. V lost 7 bases to trimming and J lost 0 bases; unmatched junction nucleotides: 6. Per germline, CDR1 ENHRY and CDR2 SYGVKD. The CDR3 is 15 amino acids. Here the CDR3 reads CAIKDRGALNTEAFF. DNA for the CDR3: TGTGCCATCAAAGACAGGGGGGCCTTGAACACTGAAGCTTTCTTT.

The rearrangement links TRBV5-1 to TRBJ1-5, with 7 bases that match TRBD1. The trim removed 1 base at V and 7 bases at J, leaving 8 bases unmatched. Per germline, CDR1 SGHRS and CDR2 YFSETQ. The CDR3 totals 15 residues. CDR3 in DNA: TGCGCCAGCAGCTTGAGGACAGGTGAAGGCCAGCCCCAGCATTTT. It is translated as CASSLRTGEGQPQHF. Supplemented by reference TRBV5-1 and TRBJ1-5, the full variable domain reads KAGVTQTPRYLIKTRGQQVTLSCSPISGHRSVSWYQQTPGQGLQFLFEYFSETQRNKGNFPGRFSGRQFSNSRSEMNVSTLELGDSALYLCASSLRTGEGQPQHFGDGTRLSIL.

This CDR3 reads CASASQRGTNEKLFF. DNA of the CDR3: TGTGCCAGCGCGTCTCAGCGGGGGACTAATGAAAAACTGTTTTTT. This chain uses TRBV7-6 with TRBJ1-4; possible D gene TRBD1, 5 bases. Germline loops: CDR1 SGHVS, CDR2 FNYEAQ. The CDR3 is 15 residues long. The germline V and J ends were trimmed by 8 bases and 2 bases, with 15 bases remaining between them.

J is TRBJ2-7 and V is TRBV15, with TRBD2 identical over 8 bases. Per the germline V gene, CDR1 is LNHNV and CDR2 is YYDKDF (reference sequence). V was clipped by 2 bases and J by 0 bases; unmatched bases: 3. The CDR3 contains 15 residues. As DNA, the CDR3 is TGTGCCACCAGCAGATTCAGCGGGGGCTCCTACGAGCAGTACTTC. This translates into CATSRFSGGSYEQYF.

The chain carries TRBV28 and TRBJ1-2, with TRBD1 identical over 7 bases. J gave up 8 bases and V 2 bases, and 5 bases lay outside the gene matches. Germline V CDR1 and CDR2: MDHEN, SYDVKM. The CDR3 sequence is 13 residues long. The chain's CDR3 is CASSLSRGTGYTF. DNA for the CDR3: TGTGCCAGCAGTTTAAGCAGGGGGACCGGCTACACCTTC.

CDR3 region: CATSYLGLADEQYF. The CDR3 nucleotides are TGTGCCACCAGCTACCTCGGACTAGCTGACGAGCAGTACTTC. This chain uses TRBV15 with TRBJ2-7; TRBD2 agrees at 8 bases. The CDR3 runs 14 residues. Germline V gene data show CDR1 as LNHNV and CDR2 as YYDKDF (reference sequence). With 5 bases clipped from V and 5 bases from J, the junction kept 8 bases outside the gene matches.

This chain connects TRBV6-4 to TRBJ2-1, with TRBD1 as a possible D gene (6 bases). Looked up from germline, CDR1 is MRHNA and CDR2 is SNTAGT. V lost 6 bases, J lost 4 bases, and 10 bases lay in between. The CDR3 sequence is 13 residues long. The CDR3 region is CASSPRGYNEQFF. For the CDR3, the DNA is TGTGCCAGCAGCCCTAGGGGGTACAATGAGCAGTTCTTC.

V is TRBV29-1 and J is TRBJ2-1, with 12 positions matching TRBD2. Germline values: CDR1 SQVTM, CDR2 ANQGSEA. The CDR3 is 18 amino acids. J gave up 1 base and V 4 bases, and 11 bases lay outside the gene matches. The CDR3 DNA is TGCAGCGTTGCGACTAGCGGGAGTCTAGTGGTGTCCTACAATGAGCAGTTCTTC. Amino acid sequence: CSVATSGSLVVSYNEQFF.

The chain combines TRBV5-6 with TRBJ1-2; 8 bases align to TRBD1. This CDR3 has 14 residues. The J segment lost 0 bases and the V segment lost 3 bases, leaving 1 base of the junction unmatched. Germline V gene lookup returns CDR1 SGHDT and CDR2 YYEEEE. The CDR3 loop is CASSWTGSNYGYTF. DNA for the CDR3: TGTGCCAGCAGCTGGACAGGGTCTAACTATGGCTACACCTTC. The full variable domain, in which reference TRBV5-6 and TRBJ1-2 provide the parts outside the CDR3, is DAGVTQSPTHLIKTRGQQVTLRCSPKSGHDTVSWYQQALGQGPQFIFQYYEEEERQRGNFPDRFSGHQFPNYSSELNVNALLLGDSALYLCASSWTGSNYGYTFGSGTRLTVV.

This sequence joins TRBV7-2 and TRBJ2-1; the D is unclear. Germline V gives CDR1 SGHTA, CDR2 FQGNSA. This CDR3 region has 14 residues. Trimming left V 5 bases short and J 5 bases short, with 13 bases between. In DNA form, the CDR3 reads TGTGCCAGCAGCCCTTCCCCAGGCAACAATGAGCAGTTCTTC. The encoded protein is CASSPSPGNNEQFF.

The V gene is TRBV19, the J gene TRBJ1-4, with 8 bases matching TRBD1. CDR3 length: 15 amino acids. With V trimmed by 4 bases and J by 7 bases, 8 bases remained unmatched. Germline lookup yields CDR1 LNHDA and CDR2 SQIVND (reference sequence). CDR3 nucleotides: TGTGCCAGTAGTAGGACAGGGTTTGGGACTGAAAAACTGTTTTTT. It codes for CASSRTGFGTEKLFF.

The chain has TRBV9 and TRBJ2-7, with 9 nucleotides matching TRBD2. The CDR3 is made up of 17 amino acids. V shed 0 bases and J 7 bases; nucleotides not matched to a gene: 14. Germline V lookup: CDR1 SGDLS, CDR2 YYNGEE. Here the CDR3 reads CASSVGASGIQVMEQYF. The CDR3 DNA reads TGTGCCAGCAGCGTAGGGGCTAGCGGGATCCAGGTAATGGAGCAGTACTTC.

The chain couples TRBV6-1 to TRBJ1-5; 9 bases agree with TRBD1. The CDR3 is 15 amino acids. Trimming at V came to 3 bases and at J to 2 bases, leaving 2 bases not matched to a gene. Germline CDR1 and CDR2: MNHNS and SASEGT. CDR3 sequence reads: CASSDWTGGNQPQHF. The CDR3 DNA follows: TGTGCCAGCAGTGATTGGACAGGGGGCAATCAGCCCCAGCATTTT.

Of note for this clone: One end of the junction varies from germline; a read error may be responsible. In the same sample, other DNA sequences code for this CDR3. CDR3 amino acids: CASSRRAISYEQYF. The DNA of the CDR3 is TGTGCCAGCAGCCGGAGGGCAATCTCCTATGAGCAGTACTTC. The J gene is TRBJ2-7, the V gene TRBV9; D is possibly TRBD2 (6 bases). From germline, CDR1 is SGDLS and CDR2 YYNGEE. There are 14 residues in the CDR3. Filled out from reference TRBV9 and TRBJ2-7, the complete variable domain reads DSGVTQTPKHLITATGQRVTLRCSPRSGDLSVYWYQQSLDQGLQFLIQYYNGEERAKGNILERFSAQQFPDLHSELNLSSLELGDSALYFCASSRRAISYEQYFGPGTRLTVT.

The V gene is TRBV6-5, the J gene TRBJ2-7; 10 nucleotides agree with TRBD1. After removal of 6 bases from V and 0 bases from J, the junction contained 5 bases not matched to a gene. CDR3 length: 15 residues. Germline loops: CDR1 MNHEY, CDR2 SVGAGI. The CDR3 DNA reads as TGTGCCAGCAGAAAGGGACAGGGGAGCTCCTACGAGCAGTACTTC. It translates to CASRKGQGSSYEQYF.

The rearrangement links TRBV5-1 to TRBJ1-2; D perhaps matches TRBD1 (6 bases). The V and J ends lost 4 bases and 5 bases respectively, with 18 bases between them. From germline, CDR1 is SGHRS and CDR2 YFSETQ. The CDR3 length is 15 residues. The DNA of the CDR3 is TGCGCCAGCAGCACCGGCCCAGGGGTTAAATATGGCTACACCTTC. Encoded protein: CASSTGPGVKYGYTF. Supplemented by reference TRBV5-1 and TRBJ1-2, the full variable domain reads KAGVTQTPRYLIKTRGQQVTLSCSPISGHRSVSWYQQTPGQGLQFLFEYFSETQRNKGNFPGRFSGRQFSNSRSEMNVSTLELGDSALYLCASSTGPGVKYGYTFGSGTRLTVV.

This chain uses TRBV5-1 with TRBJ2-5; D is possibly TRBD2 (5 bases). V lost 4 bases to trimming and J lost 1 base, with 8 bases between them. CDR1 is SGHRS, CDR2 YFSETQ, per germline. The CDR3 is made up of 13 amino acids. DNA of the CDR3: TGCGCCAGCAGCCCCACTAGCCAAGAGACCCAGTACTTC. This sequence encodes CASSPTSQETQYF. Variable domain in full (rest from reference TRBV5-1 and TRBJ2-5): KAGVTQTPRYLIKTRGQQVTLSCSPISGHRSVSWYQQTPGQGLQFLFEYFSETQRNKGNFPGRFSGRQFSNSRSEMNVSTLELGDSALYLCASSPTSQETQYFGPGTRLLVL.

The rearrangement uses TRBV10-2 and TRBJ2-1, with TRBD2 matching 7 bases. CDR1 is WSHSY and CDR2 is SAAADI in the germline V gene. Germline trimming cut 7 bases from V and 7 bases from J; bases unmatched to any gene: 10. This CDR3 is 14 amino acids long. The CDR3 loop is CASTTGGNRNEQFF. The CDR3 coding sequence is TGCGCCAGCACTACGGGAGGTAATAGGAATGAGCAGTTCTTC.

This chain uses TRBV6-6 with TRBJ2-1, with 8 bases fitting TRBD2. This CDR3 has 14 residues. Germline V gene sequence: CDR1 MNHNY, CDR2 SVGAGI (reference sequence). Unmatched junction bases numbered 7, after V lost 7 bases and J lost 5 bases. CDR3 DNA sequence: TGTGCCAGCATCGGGATAGCGGGAAACAATGAGCAGTTCTTC. This translates into CASIGIAGNNEQFF.

DNA of the CDR3: TGTGCCAGCAGCTCCGAGGGGGCTAAAAACATTCAGTACTTC. Protein product: CASSSEGAKNIQYF. The V call is TRBV9, the J call TRBJ2-4; 7 bases are a match to TRBD1. Germline V gene lookup returns CDR1 SGDLS and CDR2 YYNGEE. The V gene end was trimmed by 4 bases and the J gene end by 4 bases; junction bases not matched to a gene: 5. This CDR3 region has 14 residues.

This chain connects TRBV7-2 to TRBJ2-7; D is undetermined. This CDR3 is built from 11 residues. V lost 1 base to trimming and J lost 4 bases, with 2 bases between them. The germline gives CDR1 SGHTA, CDR2 FQGNSA. The CDR3 DNA is TGTGCCAGCAGCTTAGTATACGAGCAGTACTTC. Protein: CASSLVYEQYF.

The CDR3 is CASSPWRQDYEQYF. The CDR3 bases are TGTGCCAGCAGCCCCTGGAGGCAGGACTACGAGCAGTACTTC. The chain couples TRBV7-3 to TRBJ2-7; D possibly corresponds to TRBD2 (5 bases). The germline V and J ends were trimmed by 5 bases and 3 bases, with 14 bases remaining between them. Looked up from germline, CDR1 is SGHTA and CDR2 is FQGTGA. This CDR3 is built from 14 residues.

The rearrangement joins TRBV7-2 to TRBJ1-6, with D uncertain. Looked up from germline, CDR1 is SGHTA and CDR2 is FQGNSA. Trimming removed 1 base from V and 9 bases from J, with 4 bases in between. This CDR3 has 12 amino acids. CDR3 loop: CASSLVASPLHF. The CDR3 DNA is TGTGCCAGCAGCTTAGTGGCTTCACCCCTCCACTTT. The full variable domain, with the rest looked up from reference TRBV7-2 and TRBJ1-6, is GAGVSQSPSNKVTEKGKDVELRCDPISGHTALYWYRQSLGQGLEFLIYFQGNSAPDKSGLPSDRFSAERTGGSVSTLTIQRTQQEDSAVYLCASSLVASPLHFGNGTRLTVT.

The chain employs TRBV13 and TRBJ1-1; weak D call: TRBD1 (5 bases). CDR3 length: 16 residues. V lost 2 bases and J 1 base, leaving 14 bases between the germline ends. Per the germline V gene, CDR1 is PRHDT and CDR2 is FYEKMQ (reference sequence). CDR3: CASSLNSGLGNTEAFF. The CDR3 DNA reads as TGTGCCAGCAGCTTAAATTCAGGGTTGGGGAACACTGAAGCTTTCTTT.

The V and J genes are TRBV5-1 and TRBJ1-4; 8 positions agree with TRBD1. Trimming at V came to 3 bases and at J to 6 bases, leaving 7 bases not matched to a gene. The CDR3 length is 15 residues. Germline V gene sequence: CDR1 SGHRS, CDR2 YFSETQ. The CDR3 protein is CASSWGTGVDEKLFF. The CDR3 coding sequence is TGCGCCAGCAGCTGGGGGACAGGCGTAGATGAAAAACTGTTTTTT.

This chain uses TRBV5-1 with TRBJ2-3; 14 bases match TRBD2. Per germline, CDR1 SGHRS and CDR2 YFSETQ. The CDR3 sequence is 16 residues long. Germline trimming cut 4 bases from V and 2 bases from J; bases unmatched to any gene: 3. This CDR3 reads CASSLGLAGATDTQYF. CDR3 DNA: TGCGCCAGCAGCCTGGGACTAGCGGGGGCCACAGATACGCAGTATTTT.

V and J are TRBV28 and TRBJ1-2; no reliable D call. The V gene lost 7 bases and the J gene lost 4 bases, with 16 bases spanning the gap. CDR1 is MDHEN, CDR2 SYDVKM, per germline. The CDR3 is 14 amino acids. The CDR3 sequence is CASIPERNFYGYTF. DNA for the CDR3: TGTGCCAGCATTCCAGAGCGAAACTTCTATGGCTACACCTTC.

The chain has TRBV28 and TRBJ1-5; D not certain. The V end lost 3 bases, the J end lost 3 bases, and 9 bases lay between the germline ends. CDR3 length equals 14 residues. The germline V gene has CDR1 MDHEN and CDR2 SYDVKM. The CDR3 loop reads CASSFGQPNQPQHF. The CDR3 coding sequence is TGTGCCAGCAGTTTTGGGCAGCCCAATCAGCCCCAGCATTTT.